Listed below are T cell receptor beta chains from one sample, sequenced in a study of cytotoxic CD8 clonotypes in ibrutinib-treated CLL. Profiling relied on immunoSEQ multiplex PCR, and the TCRdb table lists in-frame clones only, not all of them. The table records over 45,000 clones, 50% to 70% of them present only once. The sample here was PBMCs, taken at disease progression, from a patient treated with ibrutinib. The origin of the receptors is a human donor with chronic lymphocytic leukemia. The CDR3 runs from the conserved cysteine through the conserved F or W. The D gene is left open where the match is weak. Clone size, where shown, is once, few, many, or a class for clones that have expanded.

j_call v_call clone_size d_call cdr3_aa cdr3_nt
TRBJ2-3 TRBV4-3 NA TRBD1 CASSPGQGWDTQYF TGCGCCAGCAGTCCGGGACAGGGGTGGGATACGCAGTATTTT
TRBJ2-3 TRBV28 NA NA CASTRETDTQYF TGTGCCAGCACCCGTGAGACAGATACGCAGTATTTT
TRBJ2-3 TRBV7-2 few TRBD1 CASSRGQGLTDTQYF TGTGCCAGCAGCCGGGGACAGGGATTGACAGATACGCAGTATTTT
TRBJ2-7 TRBV5-6 NA NA CASSLYGGADFEQYF TGTGCCAGCAGCTTATACGGGGGCGCCGACTTCGAGCAGTACTTC
TRBJ2-7 TRBV28 NA TRBD1 CASRGQDYEQYF TGTGCCAGCCGGGGACAGGATTACGAGCAGTACTTC
TRBJ1-2 TRBV6-1 NA TRBD1 CASSVDDRDYGYTF TGTGCCAGCAGTGTTGACGACAGGGACTATGGCTACACCTTC
TRBJ1-3 TRBV30 few NA CAWSQGTRNTIYF TGTGCCTGGAGTCAGGGGACCAGAAACACCATATATTTT
TRBJ2-3 TRBV27 few TRBD2 CASSTAGGSTDTQYF TGTGCCAGCAGTACAGCGGGGGGGAGCACAGATACGCAGTATTTT
TRBJ2-3 TRBV28 NA NA CASSLATVGQGLSTDTQYF TGTGCCAGCAGTTTAGCAACCGTAGGACAAGGCCTAAGCACAGATACGCAGTATTTT
TRBJ2-2 TRBV5-6 once NA CASSLEAGNTGELFF TGTGCCAGCAGCTTGGAGGCGGGGAACACCGGGGAGCTGTTTTTT
TRBJ2-1 TRBV6-5 NA TRBD2 CASSSGGGNEQFF TGTGCCAGCTCTAGCGGGGGGGGCAATGAGCAGTTCTTC
TRBJ2-1 TRBV9 NA NA CASSVGGIVANEQFF TGTGCCAGCAGCGTAGGCGGGATCGTGGCCAATGAGCAGTTCTTC
TRBJ2-1 TRBV5-1 NA TRBD1 CASSGGQSSYNEQFF TGCGCCAGCAGCGGGGGACAGAGCTCCTACAATGAGCAGTTCTTC
TRBJ2-4 TRBV5-5 few NA CASSQSWGTQNIQYF TGTGCCAGCAGCCAGTCCTGGGGTACGCAAAACATTCAGTACTTC
TRBJ1-4 TRBV28 NA NA CASSLRPPLNEKLFF TGTGCCAGCAGTTTACGGCCGCCACTTAATGAAAAACTGTTTTTT
TRBJ1-2 TRBV10-3 NA NA CATRTEANYGYTF TGTGCCACCCGGACCGAAGCTAACTATGGCTACACCTTC
TRBJ2-1 TRBV19 few NA CASSISWTNEQFF TGTGCCAGTAGTATATCATGGACCAATGAGCAGTTCTTC
TRBJ2-5 TRBV19 NA TRBD2 CASSLGLAGSTQYF TGTGCCAGTAGTTTGGGACTAGCGGGAAGCACCCAGTACTTC
TRBJ1-2 TRBV2 NA TRBD1 CASSAGGLGYTF TGTGCCAGCAGTGCAGGGGGATTGGGCTACACCTTC
TRBJ2-7 TRBV21-1 NA NA CASSKGGGGSYEQYF TGTGCCAGCAGCAAAGGGGGCGGGGGATCCTACGAGCAGTACTTC
TRBJ1-6 TRBV7-9 many TRBD1 CASSSHDRTGTGSPLHF TGTGCCAGCAGCTCCCACGACCGGACAGGAACAGGTTCACCCCTCCACTTT
TRBJ2-2 TRBV30 NA NA CAWSEDFRGLFF TGTGCCTGGAGTGAGGACTTCCGGGGGCTGTTTTTT
TRBJ2-7 TRBV29-1 NA TRBD1 CSVALSRGPEQYF TGCAGCGTTGCACTGAGCAGGGGGCCCGAGCAGTACTTC
TRBJ1-4 TRBV18 few TRBD1 CASSRQGATNEKLFF TGTGCCAGCTCAAGACAGGGAGCGACTAATGAAAAACTGTTTTTT
TRBJ1-5 TRBV30 NA NA CAWSVSGGSFVNQPQHF TGTGCCTGGAGCGTCAGCGGGGGATCATTCGTAAATCAGCCCCAGCATTTT
TRBJ2-5 TRBV11-3 NA NA CASSPPAGLGPGETQYF TGTGCCAGCAGCCCTCCCGCCGGGCTAGGACCTGGGGAGACCCAGTACTTC
TRBJ2-7 TRBV15 few TRBD2 CATSDGGNRHEQYF TGTGCCACCAGCGACGGGGGGAATAGGCACGAGCAGTACTTC